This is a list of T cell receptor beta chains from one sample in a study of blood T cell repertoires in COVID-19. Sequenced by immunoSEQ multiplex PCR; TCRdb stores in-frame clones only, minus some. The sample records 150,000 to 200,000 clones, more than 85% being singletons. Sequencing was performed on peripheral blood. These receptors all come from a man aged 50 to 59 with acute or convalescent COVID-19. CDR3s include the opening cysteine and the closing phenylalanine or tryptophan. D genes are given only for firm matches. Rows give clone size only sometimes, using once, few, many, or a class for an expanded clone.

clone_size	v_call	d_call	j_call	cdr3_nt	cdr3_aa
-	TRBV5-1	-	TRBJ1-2	TGCGCCAGCAGCTTGGACAGGGCATCCGGTGGCTACACCTTC	CASSLDRASGGYTF
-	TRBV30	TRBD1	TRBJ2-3	TGTGCCTGGAGGGACAGGGGGTTCCCAGATACGCAGTATTTT	CAWRDRGFPDTQYF
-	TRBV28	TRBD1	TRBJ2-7	TGTGCCAGCAGAACAGGGGCACAGGGCTACGAGCAGTACTTC	CASRTGAQGYEQYF
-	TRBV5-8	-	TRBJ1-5	TGTGCCAGCAGCGTTTCTCTGCAGCCCCAGCATTTT	CASSVSLQPQHF
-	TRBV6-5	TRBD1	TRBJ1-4	TGTGCCAGCAGATCACAGGGGGACCGGGAGGAAAAACTGTTTTTT	CASRSQGDREEKLFF
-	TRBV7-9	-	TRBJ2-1	TGTGCCAGCAGCTTAGGGCCAGGGCGAAACAATGAGCAGTTCTTC	CASSLGPGRNNEQFF
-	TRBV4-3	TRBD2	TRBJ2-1	TGCGCCAGCAGCCAAGGAGCGGGGGGGAGCTCCTACAATGAGCAGTTCTTC	CASSQGAGGSSYNEQFF
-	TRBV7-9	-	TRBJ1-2	TGTGCCAGCAGCTTAGCAACCCAGTGGGGACTTGGCTACACCTTC	CASSLATQWGLGYTF
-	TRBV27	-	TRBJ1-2	TGTGCCAGCAGTTTGTCGGGAAACTATGGCTACACCTTC	CASSLSGNYGYTF
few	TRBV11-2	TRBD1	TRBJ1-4	TGTGCCAGCAGACCGGGACAGCCTAATGAAAAACTGTTTTTT	CASRPGQPNEKLFF
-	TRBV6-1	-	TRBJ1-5	TGTGCCAGCAGTGAAGCGTCAGGGTTTGGCAATCAGCCCCAGCATTTT	CASSEASGFGNQPQHF
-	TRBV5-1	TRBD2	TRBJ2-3	TGCGCCAGCAGCTTGGCCAGCGGGGGGGCCGTAGATACGCAGTATTTT	CASSLASGGAVDTQYF
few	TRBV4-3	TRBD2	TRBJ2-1	TGCGCCAGCAGCCAAGATCTGCCAGGACTAGCGACATCCGATGAGCAGTTCTTC	CASSQDLPGLATSDEQFF
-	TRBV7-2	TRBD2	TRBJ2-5	TGTGCCAGCAGCTTTCAAGCGGGAGGGGGCGAGACCCAGTACTTC	CASSFQAGGGETQYF
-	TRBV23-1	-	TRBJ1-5	TGCGCCAGCAGTCATTCTCGAGGGCCCGGATATAGCAATCAGCCCCAGCATTTT	CASSHSRGPGYSNQPQHF
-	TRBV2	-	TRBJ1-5	TGTGCCAGCAGTGAGATAGACAGATCGGGGGATCAGCCCCAGCATTTT	CASSEIDRSGDQPQHF
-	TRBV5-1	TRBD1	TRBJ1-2	TGCGCCAGCAGCTTGGGACAGGGGGCTTTTGGCTACACCTTC	CASSLGQGAFGYTF
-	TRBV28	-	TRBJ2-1	TGTGCCAGCAGCCTAAGAACAGGAAGCTCCTACAATGAGCAGTTCTTC	CASSLRTGSSYNEQFF
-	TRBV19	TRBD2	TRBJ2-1	TGTGCCAGTAGTAGCCCCCCACTAGCGGGTATCTACAATGAGCAGTTCTTC	CASSSPPLAGIYNEQFF
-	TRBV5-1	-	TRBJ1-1	TGCGCCAGCAGCTTCCTCCAGGATAGTCTCAAGGTCACTGAAGCTTTCTTT	CASSFLQDSLKVTEAFF
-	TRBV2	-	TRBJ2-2	TGTGCCAGCAGGTACACCACCGGGGAGCTGTTTTTT	CASRYTTGELFF
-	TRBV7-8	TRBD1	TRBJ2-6	TGTGCCAGCAGCTTAGAACTACGGGGACAGCGCCCATTGACCGGGGCCAACGTCCTGACTTTC	CASSLELRGQRPLTGANVLTF
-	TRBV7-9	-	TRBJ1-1	TGTGCCAGCATTCGGGGGGGCGGTGAAGCTTTCTTT	CASIRGGGEAFF
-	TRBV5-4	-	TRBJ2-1	TGTGCCAGCAGCTTGAATTCGGGGTCCTACAATGAGCAGTTCTTC	CASSLNSGSYNEQFF
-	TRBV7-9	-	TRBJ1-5	TGTGCCAGCAGCAAAGGTGGGGAGGGGAATCAGCCCCAGCATTTT	CASSKGGEGNQPQHF
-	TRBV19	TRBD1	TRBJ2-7	TGTGCCAGTAGCCCCGCCACAGGGGTTTACTCCGAGCAGTACTTC	CASSPATGVYSEQYF
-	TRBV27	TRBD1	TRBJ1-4	TGTGCCAGCAGTCCGGGGACAGGGGGTGTTGAAAAACTGTTTTTT	CASSPGTGGVEKLFF
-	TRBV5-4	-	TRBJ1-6	TGTGCCAGCAGCTTGCAGGCACAGGGAAGCTCACCCCTCCACTTT	CASSLQAQGSSPLHF
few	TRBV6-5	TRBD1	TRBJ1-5	TGTGCCAGCAGTATCTCCGGGACAGGGGGCGAGCCCCAGCATTTT	CASSISGTGGEPQHF